The sample holds a few counts of the clone carrying this T cell receptor beta chain. The time point was: pre-sensitization, week 0. Specified treatment: therapeutic diphenylcyclopropenone sensitization with weekly scalp DPC. This entry belongs to a study of human T cells and chemical hapten exposure. Study context: Slight volume differences across pooled libraries mainly accounted for varying per-sample TCR yields.

The length of the CDR3 is 15 residues. Germline CDR1 and CDR2: SGDLS and YYNGEE. The V and J ends lost 3 bases and 4 bases, in that order; junction bases with no gene match: 7. TCRdb re-called the RACE reads through MiXCR, storing one row per CDR3 protein. The table records roughly 260,000 distinct CDR3 sequences, approximately 8.6% of them present only once. The V and J genes are TRBV9 and TRBJ2-7; 10 positions agree with TRBD2. This receptor was obtained from a woman in her thirties or forties with alopecia areata. Some clones in this sample may be carry-over from other donors' samples. The input for sequencing was whole blood, taken in connection with sensitization to the hapten diphenylcyclopropenone (DPC). DNA of the CDR3: TGTGCCAGCAGCGCTTCAACTAGCGGGATATACGAGCAGTACTTC. This encodes CASSASTSGIYEQYF.